This T cell receptor (beta chain) derives from a study of blood T cell repertoires in COVID-19. About the research overall: COVID-19 samples, acute and convalescent, were from the United States, Italy and Spain. PBMCs, B-cell-depleted T cells, or T cells provided the cDNA or gDNA that made up the material.

Under the authors' procedure: For nucleated cells, counts were estimated from reference gene primer amplification. Using immunoSEQ multiplex PCR, the repertoire was profiled, and TCRdb retains in-frame clones only, with some absent. That table supplies the V and J calls and clone size; D and trimming were determined from the DNA. The sample consists of over 45,000 clones, about 87% of them appearing once. While infection was still active, Seattle patients were enrolled and then followed longitudinally. Germline assignment: CDR1 MNHEY and CDR2 SVGAGI. The CDR3 extends over 14 amino acids. The ends were cut back, 7 bases at V and 2 bases at J, with 15 bases in the middle.

The sequence was obtained from a man in his forties or fifties with COVID-19, enrolled during active disease. The gene calls are TRBV6-5 and TRBJ2-7, with unresolved D. The sequencing sample was made of peripheral blood. CDR3 in DNA: TGTGCCAGCACTTCGTTAGCAGCCACCTACGAGCAGTACTTC. It specifies CASTSLAATYEQYF.